The 9 T cell receptor beta chains listed next were all sequenced from one sample in a study of radiotherapy plus CTLA-4 blockade in lung cancer. The method was immunoSEQ multiplex PCR; TCRdb's version includes in-frame clones alone and lacks a portion of them. Among 50,000 to 65,000 clones, 75% to 85% were seen once, and the ten largest hold 8.5%. The starting material was peripheral blood, obtained from a patient treated with radiotherapy plus ipilimumab. These receptors came from a human donor with non-small cell lung cancer who had a complete response to radiotherapy plus ipilimumab.

The chain uses TRBV5-1 and TRBJ1-5; 7 positions match TRBD1. The junction had 8 bases not matched to a gene; V was cut back by 4 bases and J by 4 bases. The CDR3 consists of 15 residues. Germline CDR1 is SGHRS and CDR2 is YFSETQ. The CDR3 region is CASSLGTERNQPQHF. Written as DNA, the CDR3 is TGCGCCAGCAGCCTGGGGACAGAGAGAAATCAGCCCCAGCATTTT.

V and J are TRBV11-2 and TRBJ2-3; possibly TRBD2 for D (6 bases). Germline values: CDR1 SGHAT, CDR2 FQNNGV. Trimming stripped 1 base from V and 6 bases from J, with 14 bases between. CDR3 size: 15 residues. CDR3 in amino acids: CASSLGTSPGDTQYF. The CDR3 coding sequence is TGTGCCAGCAGCTTAGGAACTAGCCCCGGGGATACGCAGTATTTT.

In DNA form, the CDR3 reads TGTGCCAGCAGCCCCCGGGACAGGGCGGGTGAAGCTTTCTTT. Amino acids: CASSPRDRAGEAFF. V usage is TRBV11-3 and J usage is TRBJ1-1; 9 nucleotides agree with TRBD1. V shed 5 bases and J 7 bases; nucleotides not matched to a gene: 8. CDR1 is SGHNT and CDR2 is YENEEA in the germline V gene. This CDR3 spans 14 amino acids.

This clone was found a few times. The chain has TRBV30 and TRBJ1-2, with D possibly being TRBD1 (5 bases). V lost 2 bases, J lost 3 bases, and 10 bases lay in between. The CDR3 contains 13 residues. Looked up from germline, CDR1 is GTSNPN and CDR2 is SVGIG (reference sequence). CDR3 amino acids: CAWSSGFYYGYTF. The CDR3 coding sequence is TGTGCCTGGAGTTCAGGGTTCTACTATGGCTACACCTTC.

This rearrangement joins TRBV7-9 to TRBJ2-1, with 10 bases aligning to TRBD1. Germline V CDR1 and CDR2: SEHNR, FQNEAQ (reference sequence). V was clipped by 7 bases and J by 8 bases; unmatched bases: 11. The CDR3 is 15 amino acids. CDR3 DNA: TGTGCCAGCACCTACGACAGGGGGCAATTCGATGAGCAGTTCTTC. Amino acid sequence: CASTYDRGQFDEQFF.

The J gene is TRBJ1-1, the V gene TRBV5-1; 7 bases fit TRBD1. CDR1 is SGHRS, CDR2 YFSETQ, per germline. Losses at the gene ends were 5 bases for V and 5 bases for J; bases not matched to a gene: 9. CDR3 size: 14 residues. CDR3 protein: CASRSQGESTEAFF. As DNA, the CDR3 is TGCGCCAGCAGGAGTCAGGGGGAGAGTACTGAAGCTTTCTTT.

The CDR3 loop is CASSQVSGGHNEQYF. CDR3 bases: TGCGCCAGCAGCCAGGTCTCAGGGGGGCACAACGAGCAGTACTTC. V is TRBV4-3 and J is TRBJ2-7; a weak D match, TRBD1 (7 bases). The CDR3 has 15 amino acids. The germline CDR1 and CDR2 sequences are LGHNA and YSLEER. The ends were cut back, 3 bases at V and 5 bases at J, with 17 bases in the middle.

This chain uses TRBV7-9 with TRBJ1-4; D unresolved. The germline V gene has CDR1 SEHNR and CDR2 FQNEAQ (reference sequence). The V end was cut by 6 bases, the J end by 0 bases, with 11 bases between. This CDR3 spans 15 amino acids. As DNA, the CDR3 is TGTGCCAGCAGTTTCGGAGGGACAACTAATGAAAAACTGTTTTTT. Translated, it gives CASSFGGTTNEKLFF.

About this clone: Compared with germline, one end of the junction differs, possibly owing to a read error. The V call is TRBV2, the J call TRBJ2-5, with 13 bases identical to TRBD2. The germline gives CDR1 SNHLY, CDR2 FYNNEI. The CDR3 is made up of 14 amino acids. In DNA form, the CDR3 reads TGTGCCAGCAGTGAAACTAGCGGGGGGGCCCTGGGTGACTTC. As protein: CASSETSGGALGDF.